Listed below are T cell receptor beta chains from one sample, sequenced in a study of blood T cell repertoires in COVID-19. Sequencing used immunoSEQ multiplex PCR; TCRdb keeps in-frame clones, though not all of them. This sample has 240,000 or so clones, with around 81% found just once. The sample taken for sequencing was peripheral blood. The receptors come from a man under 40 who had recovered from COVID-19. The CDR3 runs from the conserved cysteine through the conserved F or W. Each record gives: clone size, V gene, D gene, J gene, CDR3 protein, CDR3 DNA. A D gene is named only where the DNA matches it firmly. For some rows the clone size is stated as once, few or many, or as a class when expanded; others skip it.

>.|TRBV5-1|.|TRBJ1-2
CASKQQGLTGYTF
TGCGCCAGCAAGCAGCAGGGGCTTACTGGCTACACCTTC
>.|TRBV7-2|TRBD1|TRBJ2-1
CASSSSGGDYNEQFF
TGTGCCAGCAGCTCCTCAGGGGGCGATTACAATGAGCAGTTCTTC
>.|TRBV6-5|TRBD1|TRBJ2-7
CASRNRGWGDEQYF
TGTGCCAGCAGGAACAGGGGGTGGGGGGACGAGCAGTACTTC
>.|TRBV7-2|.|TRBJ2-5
CASSLEAARGETQYF
TGTGCCAGCAGCTTAGAGGCCGCTCGGGGGGAGACCCAGTACTTC
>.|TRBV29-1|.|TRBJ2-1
CSVDRQVDEQFF
TGCAGCGTTGATCGTCAGGTTGATGAGCAGTTCTTC
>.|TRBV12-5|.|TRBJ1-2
CASGGDIQGNYGYTF
TGTGCTAGTGGTGGGGACATTCAGGGTAACTATGGCTACACCTTC
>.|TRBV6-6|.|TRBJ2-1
CASSYGTSNNEQFF
TGTGCCAGCAGTTACGGGACAAGTAACAATGAGCAGTTCTTC
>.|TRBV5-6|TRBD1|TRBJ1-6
CASSRQGLPSSPLHF
TGTGCCAGCAGCCGACAGGGGCTCCCATCTTCACCCCTCCACTTT
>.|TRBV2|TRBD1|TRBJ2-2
CASSVGQGAYGELFF
TGTGCCAGCAGTGTCGGACAGGGGGCGTACGGGGAGCTGTTTTTT
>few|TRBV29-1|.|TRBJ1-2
CSVEREQGYGYTF
TGCAGCGTTGAGAGGGAACAAGGCTATGGCTACACCTTC
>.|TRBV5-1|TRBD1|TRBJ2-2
CASSFPGTGNTGELFF
TGCGCCAGCAGCTTCCCTGGGACAGGGAACACCGGGGAGCTGTTTTTT
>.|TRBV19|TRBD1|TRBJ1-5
CASSMTGFSNQPQHF
TGTGCCAGTAGTATGACAGGGTTCAGCAATCAGCCCCAGCATTTT
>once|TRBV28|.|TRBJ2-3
CASSPGLSDTQYF
TGTGCCAGCAGCCCTGGACTATCAGATACGCAGTATTTT
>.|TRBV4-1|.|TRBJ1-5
CASSQDWGGNSNQPQHF
TGCGCCAGCAGCCAAGATTGGGGAGGAAACAGCAATCAGCCCCAGCATTTT
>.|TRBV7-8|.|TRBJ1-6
CASSQDRGGLSPLHF
TGTGCCAGCAGCCAGGATCGTGGAGGGCTTTCACCCCTCCACTTT
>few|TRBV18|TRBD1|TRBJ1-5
CASSPGQDNQPQHF
TGTGCCAGCTCACCGGGACAGGACAATCAGCCCCAGCATTTT
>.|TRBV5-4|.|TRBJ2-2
CASRLRGNTGELFF
TGTGCCAGCAGGCTAAGGGGGAACACCGGGGAGCTGTTTTTT
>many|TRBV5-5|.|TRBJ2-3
CASSIGHDTQYF
TGTGCCAGCAGCATTGGACACGATACGCAGTATTTT
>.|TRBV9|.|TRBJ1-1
CASSVELDTEAFF
TGTGCCAGCAGCGTAGAACTGGACACTGAAGCTTTCTTT
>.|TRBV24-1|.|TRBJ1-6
CATDYPRRASPLHF
TGTGCTACGGACTATCCGCGCAGGGCTTCACCCCTCCACTTT
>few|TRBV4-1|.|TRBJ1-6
CASSQNAPGISRNSPLHF
TGCGCCAGCAGCCAAAACGCTCCCGGGATTTCAAGAAATTCACCCCTCCACTTT
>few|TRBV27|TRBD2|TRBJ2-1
CASKRGVVGNEQFF
TGTGCCAGCAAGCGGGGGGTAGTTGGCAATGAGCAGTTCTTC
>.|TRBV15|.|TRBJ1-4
CATSSDIQGDEKLFF
TGTGCCACCAGCAGCGACATTCAAGGGGATGAAAAACTGTTTTTT
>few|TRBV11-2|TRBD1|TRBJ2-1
CASSLGRGTGDSNEQFF
TGTGCCAGCAGCTTAGGTCGTGGGACAGGGGATTCCAATGAGCAGTTCTTC
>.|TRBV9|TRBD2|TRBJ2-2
CASSSGTSGGELFF
TGTGCCAGCAGCTCCGGGACTAGCGGCGGGGAGCTGTTTTTT
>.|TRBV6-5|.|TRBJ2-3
CASSYRFSTDTQYF
TGTGCCAGCAGTTACCGGTTTAGCACAGATACGCAGTATTTT
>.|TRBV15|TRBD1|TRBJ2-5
CATSRDRAQETQYF
TGTGCCACCAGTCGGGACAGGGCGCAAGAGACCCAGTACTTC
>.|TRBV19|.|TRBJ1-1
CASSIPGLAEAFF
TGTGCCAGTAGTATACCAGGGTTGGCTGAAGCTTTCTTT
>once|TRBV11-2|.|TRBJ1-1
CASSSGSTGNTEAFF
TGTGCCAGCAGCTCAGGTTCAACCGGGAACACTGAAGCTTTCTTT
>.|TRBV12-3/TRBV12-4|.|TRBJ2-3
CASSTTYADTQYF
TGTGCCAGCAGCACCACCTACGCTGATACGCAGTATTTT
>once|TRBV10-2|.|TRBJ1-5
CASSAQGPPDQPQHF
TGCGCCAGCAGCGCACAGGGTCCTCCTGATCAGCCCCAGCATTTT
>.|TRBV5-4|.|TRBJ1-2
CASSLIQGGYGYTF
TGTGCCAGCAGCTTGATCCAAGGGGGCTATGGCTACACCTTC
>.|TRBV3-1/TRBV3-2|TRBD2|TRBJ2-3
CASSQGLAGRGTDTQYF
TGTGCCAGCAGCCAGGGACTAGCGGGGCGGGGCACAGATACGCAGTATTTT
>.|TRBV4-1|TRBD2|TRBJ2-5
CASSQDRTSGDQETQYF
TGCGCCAGCAGCCAAGATAGGACTAGCGGGGATCAAGAGACCCAGTACTTC
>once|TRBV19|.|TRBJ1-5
CASSIAGRGNQPQHF
TGTGCCAGTAGTATTGCGGGTAGGGGCAATCAGCCCCAGCATTTT
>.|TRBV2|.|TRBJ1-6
CASEGGVWNSPLHF
TGTGCCAGCGAGGGAGGGGTGTGGAATTCACCCCTCCACTTT
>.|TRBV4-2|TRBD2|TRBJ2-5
CASSQETSGGETQYF
TGTGCCAGCAGCCAAGAGACTAGCGGGGGGGAGACCCAGTACTTC
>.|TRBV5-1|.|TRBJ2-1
CASSLDGTPGDEQFF
TGCGCCAGCAGCTTGGACGGGACCCCGGGGGATGAGCAGTTCTTC
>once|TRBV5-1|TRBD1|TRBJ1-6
CASSFSGLQGETPLHF
TGCGCCAGCAGCTTTTCAGGTCTACAGGGGGAGACACCCCTCCACTTT
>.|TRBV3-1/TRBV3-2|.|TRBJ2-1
CASSRASVDEQFF
TGTGCCAGCAGCCGGGCTAGCGTCGATGAGCAGTTCTTC
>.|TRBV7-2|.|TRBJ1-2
CASSLSEGLYGYTF
TGTGCCAGCAGCCTCTCGGAGGGACTCTATGGCTACACCTTC
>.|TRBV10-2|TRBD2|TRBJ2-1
CASRGTSGGAGNEQFF
TGCGCCAGCAGGGGGACTAGCGGGGGGGCCGGCAATGAGCAGTTCTTC
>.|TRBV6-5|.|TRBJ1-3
CASSTQTFSGNTIYF
TGTGCCAGCAGTACCCAGACTTTCTCTGGAAACACCATATATTTT
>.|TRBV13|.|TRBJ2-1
CASSLDRSSYNEQFF
TGTGCCAGCAGCTTAGATCGGAGCTCCTACAATGAGCAGTTCTTC
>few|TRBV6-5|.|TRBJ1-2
CASSTGESGGYTF
TGTGCCAGCAGTACGGGAGAGTCGGGTGGCTACACCTTC